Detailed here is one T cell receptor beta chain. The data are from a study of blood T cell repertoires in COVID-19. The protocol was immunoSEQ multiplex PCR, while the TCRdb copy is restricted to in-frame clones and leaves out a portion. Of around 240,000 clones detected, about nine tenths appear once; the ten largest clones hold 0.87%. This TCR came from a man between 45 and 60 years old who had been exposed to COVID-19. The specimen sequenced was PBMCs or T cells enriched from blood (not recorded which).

DNA for the CDR3: TGTGCCAGTAGTCTTTCTTGGCCGCGGAGGGGCGAAGCTTTCTTT. Translated, it gives CASSLSWPRRGEAFF. The genes are TRBV19 and TRBJ1-1, with a tentative D call TRBD1 (5 bases). The V gene's germline CDR1 is LNHDA and CDR2 SQIVND (reference sequence). CDR3 length: 15 amino acids. Trimming shortened V by 5 bases and J by 8 bases, and 21 bases separated the two germline ends.